This T cell receptor (beta chain) was sequenced during a study of shared clonotypes between healthy human individuals. Deep-level running was used for the assay. Produced via immunoSEQ multiplex PCR; TCRdb's table is partial and in-frame only. The sample lists about 1,800,000 clones, 85% to 95% occurring once. The study, taken as a whole, reports: There were few donors, and this limited the genetic and exposure-history diversity represented. Some clonotypes were shared by all four sorted-subset donors, while others were not shared. The non-shared ones had lower generation probabilities than the shared ones.

On this clone itself: The antigen remains undetermined.

In the naive CD8 group, cells lacked CD45RO and were positively selected for CCR7, so terminally differentiated effector memory CD45RA+ cells were left out. CDR1 is SGHRS and CDR2 is YFSETQ in the germline V gene. Deletions cut 3 bases from V and 0 bases from J, with 1 base between. The CDR3 spans 13 residues. The specimen was naive CD8+ T cells sorted from blood. The clonotype was recovered from a man younger than 30 in good health. The chain has TRBV5-1 and TRBJ1-6; D call uncertain. The CDR3 loop is CASSYSYNSPLHF. CDR3 coding DNA: TGCGCCAGCAGCTACTCCTATAATTCACCCCTCCACTTT.